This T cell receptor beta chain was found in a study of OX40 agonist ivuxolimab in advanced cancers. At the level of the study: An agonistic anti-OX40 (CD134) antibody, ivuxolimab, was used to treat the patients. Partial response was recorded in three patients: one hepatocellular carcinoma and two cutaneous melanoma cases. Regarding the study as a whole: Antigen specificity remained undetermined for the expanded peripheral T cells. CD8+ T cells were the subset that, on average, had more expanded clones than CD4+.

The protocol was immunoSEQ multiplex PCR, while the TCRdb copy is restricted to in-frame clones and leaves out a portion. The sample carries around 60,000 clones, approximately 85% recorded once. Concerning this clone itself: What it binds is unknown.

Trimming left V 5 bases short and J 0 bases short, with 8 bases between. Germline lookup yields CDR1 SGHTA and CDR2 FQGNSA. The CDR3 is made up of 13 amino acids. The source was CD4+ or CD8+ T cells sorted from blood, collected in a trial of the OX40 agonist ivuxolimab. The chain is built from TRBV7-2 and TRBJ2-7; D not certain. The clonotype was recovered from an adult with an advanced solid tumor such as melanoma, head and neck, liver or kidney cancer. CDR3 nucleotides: TGTGCCAGCAGCCCTCATAGCTCCTACGAGCAGTACTTC. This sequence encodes CASSPHSSYEQYF.